This T cell receptor beta chain originates from a study of somatic mutations in cytotoxic T cells in rheumatoid arthritis. Details on this clone: The antigen remains undetermined.

This table comes from immunoSEQ multiplex PCR, and its TCRdb copy is limited to in-frame clones, with some not included. Of tens of thousands of clones in the sample, under 90% were seen once. The CDR3 runs 16 residues. V was clipped by 5 bases and J by 3 bases, with 17 bases between them. Germline CDR1 and CDR2: MDHEN and SYDVKM. Female donors made up under 60% of the healthy controls, blood donors whose median age was roughly 60 years (range 21-70). Regarding the study as a whole: The authors did not know the antigen targets of the expanded CD8+ clones. Healthy controls showed no age-related rise in CD8+ clonality, whereas rheumatoid arthritis patients did.

Specimen: CD8+ T cells sorted from blood. The sequence was collected from a man in his forties or fifties in good health. The gene calls are TRBV28 and TRBJ1-5, with a tentative D call TRBD1 (5 bases). The DNA of the CDR3 is TGTGCCAGCAGTCCCAGTTTGGGGGGTAACAATCAGCCCCAGCATTTT. Amino acids: CASSPSLGGNNQPQHF.